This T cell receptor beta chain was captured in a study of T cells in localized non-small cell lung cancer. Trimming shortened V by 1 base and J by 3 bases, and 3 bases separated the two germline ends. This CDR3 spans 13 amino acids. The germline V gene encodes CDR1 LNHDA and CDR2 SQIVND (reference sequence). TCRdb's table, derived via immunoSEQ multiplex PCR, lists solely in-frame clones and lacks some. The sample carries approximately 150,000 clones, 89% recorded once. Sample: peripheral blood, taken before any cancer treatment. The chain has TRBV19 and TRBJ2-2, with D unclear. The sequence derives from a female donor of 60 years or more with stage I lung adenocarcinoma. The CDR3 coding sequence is TGTGCCAGTAGTATAGGTTACACCGGGGAGCTGTTTTTT. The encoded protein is CASSIGYTGELFF.